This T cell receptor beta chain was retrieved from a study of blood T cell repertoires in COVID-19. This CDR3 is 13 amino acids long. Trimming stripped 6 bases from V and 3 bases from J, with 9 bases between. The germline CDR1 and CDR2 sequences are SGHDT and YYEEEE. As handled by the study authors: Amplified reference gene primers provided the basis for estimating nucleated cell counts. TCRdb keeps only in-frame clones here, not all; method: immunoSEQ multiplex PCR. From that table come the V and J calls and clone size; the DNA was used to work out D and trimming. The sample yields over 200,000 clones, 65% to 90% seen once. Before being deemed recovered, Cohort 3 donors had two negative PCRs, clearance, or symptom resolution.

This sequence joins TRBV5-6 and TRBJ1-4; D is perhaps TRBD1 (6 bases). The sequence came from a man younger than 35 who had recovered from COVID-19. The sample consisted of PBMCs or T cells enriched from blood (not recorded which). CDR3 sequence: CASTHRANEKLFF. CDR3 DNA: TGTGCCAGCACCCACAGGGCTAATGAAAAACTGTTTTTT.